The 30 T cell receptor beta chains listed next were all sequenced from one sample in a study of T cells in Graves' hyperthyroidism and ophthalmopathy. RNA transcripts gave rise to amplified TCR beta CDR3 regions. Primed by the HTBI set, a first-round RT-PCR was run on the TCR CDR3. Each CDR3 protein is one row after TCRdb ran MiXCR on the multiplex PCR reads. This sample yields more than 500,000 distinct CDR3 sequences, of which about 16% are seen a single time; around 28% belongs to the top ten. The sample consisted of blood. These receptors all stem from a woman aged 30 to 39 with Graves' ophthalmopathy.

This clonotype turned up a few times. Relative to the germline gene, one junction end is altered; a read error may explain this. The V gene is TRBV7-7, the J gene TRBJ2-2; 10 nucleotides agree with TRBD2. In germline, CDR1 is SSHAT, CDR2 FNYEAQ (reference sequence). The CDR3 is made up of 15 amino acids. CDR3 loop: CASSLRTSGAGELFF. CDR3 in DNA: TGTGCTAGCAGCTTAAGGACTAGCGGTGCCGGGGAGCTGTTTTTT. Full variable domain (outside the CDR3, taken from reference TRBV7-7 and TRBJ2-2): GAGVSQSPRYKVTKRGQDVTLRCDPISSHATLYWYQQALGQGPEFLTYFNYEAQPDKSGLPSDRFSAERPEGSISTLTIQRTEQRDSAMYRCASSLRTSGAGELFFGEGSRLTVL.

This clonotype has ten or more counts. This rearrangement joins TRBV28 to TRBJ2-3, with D possibly TRBD2 on 5 matching bases. The CDR3 is made up of 15 amino acids. The germline gives CDR1 MDHEN, CDR2 SYDVKM. V was trimmed by 6 bases and J by 0 bases, leaving 13 bases between them. CDR3 coding DNA: TGTGCCAGCAGCTTAGGAACGGGGAGCACAGATACGCAGTATTTT. It encodes CASSLGTGSTDTQYF. The full variable domain, in which reference TRBV28 and TRBJ2-3 provide the parts outside the CDR3, is DVKVTQSSRYLVKRTGEKVFLECVQDMDHENMFWYRQDPGLGLRLIYFSYDVKMKEKGDIPEGYSVSREKKERFSLILESASTNQTSMYLCASSLGTGSTDTQYFGPGTRLTVL.

This chain joins TRBV5-6 and TRBJ1-2, with unresolved D. Per the germline V gene, CDR1 is SGHDT and CDR2 is YYEEEE. This CDR3 has 15 residues. The V end lost 4 bases, the J end lost 7 bases, and 20 bases lay between the germline ends. The CDR3 loop is CASSATDRPAGGYTF. As DNA, the CDR3 is TGTGCCAGCAGCGCCACTGACCGACCCGCGGGTGGCTACACCTTC.

V and J are TRBV7-6 and TRBJ1-4, with TRBD1 as a possible D gene (5 bases). There are 15 residues in the CDR3. The germline V gene encodes CDR1 SGHVS and CDR2 FNYEAQ. The V gene lost 2 bases and the J gene lost 4 bases, with 11 bases spanning the gap. The CDR3, as DNA: TGTGCCAGCAGCTTAATCGGGACGATTAATGAAAAACTGTTTTTT. Amino acid sequence: CASSLIGTINEKLFF.

This clonotype appeared a few times. A much larger clonotype is one base distant, so this may be a read error. This chain uses TRBV13 with TRBJ2-7, with 11 bases fitting TRBD2. From germline, CDR1 is PRHDT and CDR2 FYEKMQ (reference sequence). There are 16 residues in the CDR3. J lost 5 bases, V lost 5 bases, and 11 bases had no gene match. The CDR3 sequence is CASSKKAGLAAHEQYF. Here the CDR3 DNA reads TGTGCCAGCAGCAAGAAGGCGGGACTAGCGGCCCACGAGCAGTACTTC.

V is TRBV7-8 and J is TRBJ2-7, with 9 bases aligning to TRBD1. Germline CDR1 is SGHVS and CDR2 is FQNEAQ. V lost 5 bases and J lost 5; bases outside the gene matches: 7. The CDR3 is 14 amino acids. The DNA of the CDR3 is TGTGCCAGCAGCCTCGCCAGGACAGGGGACGAGCAGTACTTC. Protein: CASSLARTGDEQYF.

The chain is built from TRBV4-1 and TRBJ2-1, with a weak D call TRBD1 (6 bases). CDR3 size: 15 residues. V lost 2 bases to trimming and J lost 6 bases, with 14 bases between them. Germline CDR1 and CDR2: MGHRA and YSYEKL. The CDR3 is CASSQPPGVGNEQFF. The CDR3 region has the DNA TGCGCCAGCAGCCAACCCCCAGGGGTGGGCAATGAGCAGTTCTTC.

This clonotype appeared many times. The chain joins TRBV28 to TRBJ2-1, with 11 bases that match TRBD2. Germline CDR1 and CDR2: MDHEN and SYDVKM. The J segment lost 7 bases and the V segment lost 3 bases, leaving 8 bases of the junction unmatched. CDR3 length: 16 residues. The CDR3 DNA follows: TGTGCCAGCAGTTTCCTTAGCGGGAGGGGAGAGAATGAGCAGTTCTTC. Protein sequence: CASSFLSGRGENEQFF. The full variable domain, its missing parts supplied by reference TRBV28 and TRBJ2-1, is DVKVTQSSRYLVKRTGEKVFLECVQDMDHENMFWYRQDPGLGLRLIYFSYDVKMKEKGDIPEGYSVSREKKERFSLILESASTNQTSMYLCASSFLSGRGENEQFFGPGTRLTVL.

This clonotype has a count of ten or more. This CDR3 is CAWGRNSPLHF. The CDR3 nucleotides are TGTGCCTGGGGACGTAATTCACCCCTCCACTTT. The V gene is TRBV30, the J gene TRBJ1-6; D is uncertain. The CDR3 is 11 residues long. Trimming pared 5 bases from V and 6 bases from J, leaving 5 bases between. Germline V gene sequence: CDR1 GTSNPN, CDR2 SVGIG (reference sequence).

The chain combines TRBV5-4 with TRBJ2-5; D remains unclear. The CDR3 spans 13 residues. Trimming shortened V by 4 bases and J by 4 bases, and 11 bases separated the two germline ends. The germline gives CDR1 SGHNT, CDR2 YYREEE (reference sequence). CDR3 residues: CASSPPTLETQYF. The CDR3 nucleotides are TGTGCCAGCAGCCCCCCGACGTTAGAGACCCAGTACTTC.

The chain joins TRBV11-1 to TRBJ2-7; 12 nucleotides agree with TRBD2. Germline CDR1 is SGHAT and CDR2 is FQDESV (reference sequence). The CDR3 is 20 amino acids. With 2 bases clipped from V and 3 bases from J, the junction kept 17 bases outside the gene matches. CDR3 protein: CASSLSPPRASGRVSYEQYF. As DNA, the CDR3 is TGTGCCAGCAGCTTATCCCCACCTCGGGCTAGCGGGAGGGTAAGCTACGAGCAGTACTTC.

There are many counts of this clonotype. The chain uses TRBV6-2 or TRBV6-3 and TRBJ2-3; D remains unclear. V was pared by 2 bases and J by 2 bases, with 11 bases between. Germline-derived CDR1 and CDR2 are MNHEY and SVGEGT. The CDR3 consists of 15 residues. The CDR3 loop reads CASSYATGPTDTQYF. The CDR3 DNA follows: TGTGCCAGCAGTTACGCTACCGGACCCACAGATACGCAGTATTTT.

In its sample, this clonotype was seen many times. V is TRBV5-6 and J is TRBJ2-3; 7 bases align to TRBD2. The CDR3 consists of 16 residues. Trimming removed 4 bases from V and 5 bases from J; junction bases left unmatched: 13. CDR1 is SGHDT, CDR2 YYEEEE, per germline. DNA for the CDR3: TGTGCCAGCAGCCCCGGCGTGGCGGGAGTTCGAGATACGCAGTATTTT. This codes for CASSPGVAGVRDTQYF.

CDR3 sequence (DNA): TGCAGTGCTAGGGGGACTTCATGGGGATATGGCTACACCTTC. Translation: CSARGTSWGYGYTF. The V gene is TRBV20-1, the J gene TRBJ1-2; a weak D match, TRBD1 (5 bases). V was cut by 3 bases and J by 5 bases, with 16 bases left in between. The CDR3 has 14 residues. CDR1 and CDR2 (germline): DFQATT, SNEGSKA (reference sequence).

The chain employs TRBV10-3 and TRBJ2-5; D tentatively fits TRBD1 or TRBD2 (5 bases each). The CDR3 loop spans 14 amino acids. Looked up from germline, CDR1 is ENHRY and CDR2 is SYGVKD. CDR3 DNA: TGTGGCACAGTGCCATCCGGGGCCCAAGAGACCCAGTACTTC. Its translation is CGTVPSGAQETQYF.

This clonotype was picked up a small number of times. The chain links TRBV20-1 to TRBJ1-4; 9 positions agree with TRBD1. The junction had 10 bases not matched to a gene; V was cut back by 5 bases and J by 3 bases. This CDR3 has 16 residues. Germline CDR1 and CDR2: DFQATT and SNEGSKA (reference sequence). The CDR3 bases are TGCAGTGCTTTACAGGGGGCTTTCCGGCCTAATGAAAAACTGTTTTTT. Its translation: CSALQGAFRPNEKLFF.

This clonotype was seen only once. A much more abundant neighbour one base away suggests this may be a read error. The CDR3 DNA reads TGTGCCACCCACGCGGTTTTGAACACTGGAGCTTTCTTT. It specifies CATHAVLNTGAFF. V is TRBV12-3 or TRBV12-4 and J is TRBJ1-1; no definite D call. This CDR3 contains 13 residues.

The V gene is TRBV18, the J gene TRBJ2-4; no clear D gene. CDR1 KGHSH and CDR2 LQKENI come from the germline V gene. V dropped 3 bases and J dropped 5 bases, with 11 bases sitting between them. There are 14 residues in the CDR3. CDR3 region: CASSPMIRENIQYF. The CDR3 DNA follows: TGTGCCAGCTCACCTATGATCCGGGAAAACATTCAGTACTTC.

The rearrangement uses TRBV7-2 and TRBJ1-3; the D is unclear. CDR1 and CDR2 from the germline V gene are SGHTA and FQGNSA. Trimming stripped 1 base from V and 0 bases from J, with 10 bases between. The CDR3 has 16 residues. CDR3 DNA sequence: TGTGCCAGCAGCTTAGTTCAGGCCTCCTCTGGAAACACCATATATTTT. The encoded protein is CASSLVQASSGNTIYF.

This clonotype was seen many times. The CDR3 bases are TGTGCCAGCAGTGAAAGTATAGGCGTCTACGAGCAGTACTTC. Protein sequence: CASSESIGVYEQYF. The V call is TRBV6-1, the J call TRBJ2-7, with D uncertain. The CDR3 spans 14 residues. Germline loops: CDR1 MNHNS, CDR2 SASEGT. V shed 2 bases and J shed 3 bases, with 11 bases lying between them.

The chain is built from TRBV27 and TRBJ2-1, with 14 bases fitting TRBD2. V gave up 5 bases and J gave up 9 bases; unmatched junction bases: 6. CDR3 length equals 15 residues. Per germline, CDR1 MNHEY and CDR2 SMNVEV (reference sequence). In DNA, the CDR3 is TGTGCCAGCAGTCTCAGGACTAGCGGGAGGTCTGAGCAGTTCTTC. Residues: CASSLRTSGRSEQFF.

At least ten counts were recorded for this clonotype. The chain is built from TRBV7-2 and TRBJ2-7; 15 bases are a match to TRBD2. The germline V gene encodes CDR1 SGHTA and CDR2 FQGNSA. This CDR3 contains 17 residues. V trimming: 1 base; J trimming: 2 bases; junction bases outside the gene matches: 3. The CDR3 spells CASSLVGLAGGPYEQYF. Written as DNA, the CDR3 is TGTGCCAGCAGCTTAGTAGGACTAGCGGGAGGGCCCTACGAGCAGTACTTC.

Many counts were recorded for this clonotype. The chain has TRBV10-3 and TRBJ2-1; D is unclear. The germline CDR1 and CDR2 sequences are ENHRY and SYGVKD. This CDR3 has 13 residues. The V end lost 0 bases, the J end lost 5 bases, and 5 bases lay between the germline ends. CDR3 residues: CAISESADNEQFF. The CDR3 DNA is TGTGCCATCAGTGAGTCGGCGGACAATGAGCAGTTCTTC.

This clonotype was observed many times. CDR3 amino acids: CASSLRLAESTDTQYF. The CDR3 coding sequence is TGTGCCAGCAGCTTGCGACTAGCGGAAAGCACAGATACGCAGTATTTT. J is TRBJ2-3 and V is TRBV11-2; 9 nucleotides agree with TRBD2. V trimming: 3 bases; J trimming: 0 bases; junction bases outside the gene matches: 4. CDR1 is SGHAT, CDR2 FQNNGV, per germline. This CDR3 region has 16 residues.

This clonotype has at least ten counts. This chain uses TRBV7-2 with TRBJ2-3; TRBD1 might be the D (6 bases). Trimming took 6 bases from V and 3 from J, leaving 10 bases between them. Germline loops: CDR1 SGHTA, CDR2 FQGNSA. The CDR3 extends over 13 amino acids. The CDR3 protein is CASRTTGTDTQYF. The CDR3 DNA reads TGTGCCAGCAGGACTACAGGGACAGATACGCAGTATTTT.

The chain carries TRBV7-9 and TRBJ2-7; a possible D gene is TRBD1 (6 bases). The ends were cut back, 2 bases at V and 4 bases at J, with 21 bases in the middle. The germline V gene encodes CDR1 SEHNR and CDR2 FQNEAQ (reference sequence). This CDR3 is 17 amino acids long. CDR3 sequence: CASSLYSGGEIWYEQYF. The CDR3 DNA sequence: TGTGCCAGCAGCTTATATTCTGGGGGCGAAATCTGGTACGAGCAGTACTTC.

In this sample, this clonotype turned up once. A much larger clone is a single base away; this may be a read error. The V and J genes are TRBV28 and TRBJ1-1; D remains ambiguous. The germline gives CDR1 MDHEN, CDR2 SYDVKM. The CDR3 spans 14 residues. V was pared by 2 bases and J by 4 bases, with 11 bases between. CDR3 nucleotides: TGTGCCAGCAGTTTAATGTGTGAGGGCACTGAAGCTTTCTTT. Translation: CASSLMCEGTEAFF.

This clonotype was seen only once. The chain employs TRBV7-3 and TRBJ2-2; D is possibly TRBD2 (5 bases). The CDR3 consists of 15 residues. Deletions cut 6 bases from V and 5 bases from J, with 16 bases between. Per the germline V gene, CDR1 is SGHTA and CDR2 is FQGTGA. The CDR3 loop reads CASSPGESTTGELFF. CDR3 bases: TGTGCCAGCAGTCCCGGGGAGTCAACGACCGGGGAGCTGTTTTTT.

This clonotype was counted between two and nine times. This sequence joins TRBV3-1 and TRBJ1-1; D remains ambiguous. From germline, CDR1 is LGHDT and CDR2 YNNKEL (reference sequence). Trimming cost V 5 bases and J 4 bases, with 14 bases left between them. This CDR3 is 14 amino acids long. The CDR3 DNA reads TGTGCCAGCAGCGTTCAAGGCCATGGCACTGAAGCTTTCTTT. Its protein is CASSVQGHGTEAFF.

This clonotype was detected ten times or more. The chain is built from TRBV28 and TRBJ1-5; unclear D gene. CDR1 MDHEN and CDR2 SYDVKM come from the germline V gene. The CDR3 length is 13 residues. V lost 2 bases to trimming and J lost 10 bases, with 12 bases between them. CDR3 sequence reads: CASSLVIWRPQHF. In nucleotides, the CDR3 is TGTGCCAGCAGTTTAGTGATCTGGAGACCCCAGCATTTT.